The present TCR beta chain was sequenced within a study of blood T cell repertoires in COVID-19. Original methodology: Amplification of reference gene primers was used by the study to estimate nucleated cell counts. Data came from immunoSEQ multiplex PCR; TCRdb stores just in-frame clones and leaves some out. V and J calls plus clone size are reproduced from that table; the DNA served to infer D and trimming. The data show some 170,000 clones, with around 73% seen just once and roughly 17% held by the top ten. Living in 24 US areas, the participants were between roughly 18 and 95 years of age. Two negative PCRs, clearance, or symptom resolution had been documented for recovered Cohort 3 donors. V lost 5 bases to trimming and J lost 5 bases, with 6 bases between them. Germline V lookup: CDR1 SEHNR, CDR2 FQNEAQ (reference sequence). The CDR3 extends over 11 amino acids.

This clonotype originated in a woman between 45 and 65 years old who had recovered from COVID-19. The V and J genes are TRBV7-9 and TRBJ2-5; unclear D gene. The sample consisted of PBMCs or T cells enriched from blood (not recorded which). The CDR3 spells CASSAAETQYF. Written as DNA, the CDR3 is TGTGCCAGCAGCGCGGCGGAGACCCAGTACTTC.